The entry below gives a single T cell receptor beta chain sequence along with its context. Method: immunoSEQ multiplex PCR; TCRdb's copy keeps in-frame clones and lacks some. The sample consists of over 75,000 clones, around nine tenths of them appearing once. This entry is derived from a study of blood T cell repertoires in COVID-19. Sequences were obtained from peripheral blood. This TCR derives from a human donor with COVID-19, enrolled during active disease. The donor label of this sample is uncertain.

CDR3 sequence reads: CASSHGTSEWDTQYF. The CDR3 DNA reads as TGTGCCAGTAGTCACGGGACATCGGAGTGGGATACGCAGTATTTT. The V call is TRBV19, the J call TRBJ2-3, with a weak D call TRBD1 (6 bases). V was trimmed by 5 bases and J by 6 bases, leaving 18 bases between them. The CDR3 totals 15 residues. Germline CDR1 LNHDA, CDR2 SQIVND (reference sequence).